This T cell receptor (beta chain) came from a study of T cells in Graves' hyperthyroidism and ophthalmopathy. RNA transcripts were the template for amplifying TCR beta CDR3 regions. During a first-round RT-PCR of the TCR CDR3, the HTBI primer set was used. TCRdb used MiXCR to reprocess the multiplex PCR reads, holding one entry per CDR3 protein. This table has about 130,000 distinct CDR3 sequences, approximately 24% appearing once. This clonotype has at least ten counts. Germline CDR1 reads SQVTM; CDR2 reads ANQGSEA. V lost 6 bases to trimming and J lost 2 bases, with 7 bases between them. The CDR3 consists of 12 residues.

The TCR comes from a woman in her fifties or sixties with Graves' hyperthyroidism that later progressed to Graves' ophthalmopathy. The material sequenced was blood. The chain employs TRBV29-1 and TRBJ2-2; perhaps TRBD1 as D (6 bases). CDR3 nucleotide sequence: TGCAGCGTACAGGGTAACACCGGGGAGCTGTTTTTT. Protein product: CSVQGNTGELFF.